This T cell receptor (beta chain) is from a study of graft-versus-host responses after intestinal transplantation. Study details: Induction with anti-thymocyte globulin, then tacrolimus and steroids for about 3 years, was given to all recipients. Study results and limitations: Researchers found GvH clones in recipient marrow, and some showed up first in ileum or blood. Within the allografts of patients who had graft-donor T cell macrochimerism, graft-versus-host to host-versus-graft clonal ratios were high.

Germline assignment: CDR1 SEHNR and CDR2 FQNEAQ (reference sequence). V was shortened by 6 bases and J by 9 bases, with 14 bases between the two germline ends. This CDR3 has 13 residues. Only in-frame clones appear in the TCRdb table, and some are missing; sequencing was by immunoSEQ multiplex PCR. The sample shows about 81,000 clones, around 90% of them seen only once. Notes on this clone: Antigen specificity is unknown.

Sequences were derived from unstimulated CD4+ T cells sorted from spleen or lymph node cells, sampled before intestinal transplant. The TCR was taken from a human donor who received an intestinal transplant. The V call is TRBV7-9, the J call TRBJ1-4; TRBD1 might be the D (5 bases). Here the CDR3 reads CASSRQPFQKLFF. The CDR3 nucleotides are TGTGCCAGCAGTCGACAGCCGTTTCAAAAACTGTTTTTT.